Following are 16 T cell receptor beta chains from one sample sequenced in a study of blood T cell repertoires in COVID-19. Sequencing was performed with immunoSEQ multiplex PCR; in TCRdb, only in-frame clones are kept and a portion is missing. The sample lists over 400,000 clones, roughly 85% seen once, with 3% to 4% in the top ten. Material for sequencing was peripheral blood. These receptors were obtained from a human donor in a cohort sampled during active COVID-19.

The chain carries TRBV5-5 and TRBJ2-7, with TRBD2 identical over 10 bases. J lost 1 base, V lost 0 bases, and 10 bases had no gene match. CDR1 is SGHKS and CDR2 is YYEKEE in the germline V gene (reference sequence). The CDR3 covers 18 residues. This chain's CDR3 is CASSLGLAGRRRSYEQYF. In DNA, the CDR3 is TGTGCCAGCAGCTTGGGACTAGCGGGCCGAAGGCGGTCCTACGAGCAGTACTTC. The entire variable domain, with the rest obtained from reference TRBV5-5 and TRBJ2-7, is as follows: DAGVTQSPTHLIKTRGQQVTLRCSPISGHKSVSWYQQVLGQGPQFIFQYYEKEERGRGNFPDRFSARQFPNYSSELNVNALLLGDSALYLCASSLGLAGRRRSYEQYFGPGTRLTVT.

The chain has TRBV9 and TRBJ2-3; possible D gene TRBD2, 6 bases. The CDR3 contains 15 residues. The germline V gene encodes CDR1 SGDLS and CDR2 YYNGEE. V shed 5 bases and J shed 4 bases, with 17 bases lying between them. CDR3 DNA: TGTGCCAGCAGGGCGGGGCTAGGGGATCCAGATACGCAGTATTTT. This encodes CASRAGLGDPDTQYF.

The chain uses TRBV10-3 and TRBJ2-3, with 12 bases aligning to TRBD2. From germline, CDR1 is ENHRY and CDR2 SYGVKD. V was pared by 2 bases and J by 1 base, with 4 bases of the junction left unmatched. This CDR3 has 17 amino acids. This CDR3 reads CAISEGASGRGTDTQYF. The CDR3, as DNA: TGTGCCATCAGTGAGGGAGCTAGCGGGAGGGGCACAGATACGCAGTATTTT.

The V and J genes are TRBV7-2 and TRBJ2-7; D is possibly TRBD2 (5 bases). Per the germline V gene, CDR1 is SGHTA and CDR2 is FQGNSA. V was trimmed by 5 bases and J by 6 bases, leaving 23 bases between them. The CDR3 sequence is 16 residues long. CDR3 sequence reads: CASSQGRGNLLAEQYF. The CDR3, as DNA: TGTGCCAGCAGCCAAGGACGGGGTAATCTACTCGCCGAGCAGTACTTC.

This rearrangement joins TRBV6-5 to TRBJ1-1; 7 bases map to TRBD1. J was trimmed by 3 bases and V by 0 bases; bases with no gene match: 4. This CDR3 spans 15 amino acids. CDR1 MNHEY and CDR2 SVGAGI come from the germline V gene. CDR3 in amino acids: CASSYSVGQYTEAFF. The CDR3 DNA reads as TGTGCCAGCAGTTACTCAGTGGGACAGTACACTGAAGCTTTCTTT.

The rearrangement links TRBV5-1 to TRBJ1-1; 7 nucleotides agree with TRBD1. The CDR3 is 13 residues long. Germline V CDR1 and CDR2: SGHRS, YFSETQ. The junction had 4 bases not matched to a gene; V was cut back by 2 bases and J by 6 bases. CDR3 bases: TGCGCCAGCAGCTTCGACAGGGTTGCTGAAGCTTTCTTT. Its translation is CASSFDRVAEAFF. Filled out from reference TRBV5-1 and TRBJ1-1, the complete variable domain reads KAGVTQTPRYLIKTRGQQVTLSCSPISGHRSVSWYQQTPGQGLQFLFEYFSETQRNKGNFPGRFSGRQFSNSRSEMNVSTLELGDSALYLCASSFDRVAEAFFGQGTRLTVV.

About this clone itself: Within the sample, other DNA sequences also encode this same CDR3. The chain combines TRBV29-1 with TRBJ2-2; maybe TRBD2 (5 bases). The CDR3 loop spans 12 amino acids. Trimming took off 2 bases at V and 4 bases at J, with 5 bases between the two ends. CDR1 is SQVTM, CDR2 ANQGSEA, per germline. CDR3 sequence: CSVERGTGELFF. As DNA, the CDR3 is TGCAGCGTTGAACGGGGCACCGGGGAGCTGTTTTTT.

The chain combines TRBV30 with TRBJ2-1; 11 nucleotides agree with TRBD2. V gave up 3 bases and J gave up 6 bases; unmatched junction bases: 7. CDR3 length: 15 residues. The germline CDR1 and CDR2 sequences are GTSNPN and SVGIG (reference sequence). CDR3 residues: CAWSPNLAGGNEQFF. CDR3 bases: TGTGCCTGGAGCCCTAACCTAGCGGGGGGCAATGAGCAGTTCTTC.

The chain uses TRBV7-8 and TRBJ2-7; 8 positions agree with TRBD1. This CDR3 is built from 15 residues. Trimming removed 3 bases from V and 5 bases from J; junction bases left unmatched: 9. CDR1 is SGHVS, CDR2 FQNEAQ, per germline. CDR3 region: CASSLLSGGFDEQYF. The DNA of the CDR3 is TGTGCCAGCAGCTTGCTTTCAGGGGGCTTCGACGAGCAGTACTTC.

For this clone: The same CDR3 arises from other DNA sequences in this sample as well. J is TRBJ2-7 and V is TRBV6-5, with TRBD1 identical over 9 bases. This CDR3 spans 14 amino acids. The germline V gene encodes CDR1 MNHEY and CDR2 SVGAGI. With 4 bases clipped from V and 2 bases from J, the junction kept 3 bases outside the gene matches. The CDR3 reads CASSLRTGAYEQYF. As DNA, the CDR3 is TGTGCCAGCAGTTTAAGGACAGGGGCCTACGAGCAGTACTTC.

This clone was seen just once. The chain combines TRBV28 with TRBJ1-2; D remains unclear. This CDR3 contains 14 residues. V lost 5 bases and J lost 4, with 14 bases in between. Germline CDR1 is MDHEN and CDR2 is SYDVKM. The CDR3 DNA reads TGTGCCAGCAGTGCGGACTTACTCCTCTATGGCTACACCTTC. Translating gives CASSADLLLYGYTF.

The rearrangement links TRBV2 to TRBJ2-7; D may be TRBD2 (6 bases). Germline V lookup: CDR1 SNHLY, CDR2 FYNNEI. V lost 7 bases to trimming and J lost 2 bases, with 15 bases between them. The CDR3 has 14 amino acids. In DNA form, the CDR3 reads TGTGCCAGCATTCCTGGGACTCGCACCTACGAGCAGTACTTC. It encodes CASIPGTRTYEQYF.

The chain employs TRBV5-1 and TRBJ2-1; 8 bases are shared with TRBD1. The CDR3 is made up of 16 amino acids. Germline V gene lookup returns CDR1 SGHRS and CDR2 YFSETQ. V gave up 4 bases and J gave up 3 bases; unmatched junction bases: 9. This CDR3 is CASSGTGGLNYNEQFF. The CDR3 nucleotides read TGCGCCAGCAGCGGGACAGGAGGACTTAACTACAATGAGCAGTTCTTC.

This chain's CDR3 is CASSYYRHYGYTF. For the CDR3, the DNA is TGTGCCAGCAGTTATTACAGGCACTATGGCTACACCTTC. The chain is built from TRBV6-5 and TRBJ1-2; D is perhaps TRBD1 (5 bases). The CDR3 is made up of 13 amino acids. Trimming removed 3 bases at V and 3 bases at J, with 8 bases between. CDR1 is MNHEY, CDR2 SVGAGI, per germline.

The genes are TRBV7-9 and TRBJ1-2, with D possibly being TRBD1 (6 bases). Trimming took 5 bases from V and 6 from J, leaving 13 bases between them. CDR3 length: 13 residues. Germline CDR1 is SEHNR and CDR2 is FQNEAQ (reference sequence). The CDR3: CASSPLTGDGYTF. CDR3 bases: TGTGCCAGCAGCCCTCTGACAGGTGATGGCTACACCTTC.

CDR3 sequence reads: CSAIDRVSGNTIYF. CDR3 in DNA: TGCAGTGCTATTGACAGGGTCTCTGGAAACACCATATATTTT. The chain couples TRBV20-1 to TRBJ1-3, with TRBD1 identical over 7 bases. The germline V gene has CDR1 DFQATT and CDR2 SNEGSKA (reference sequence). With V trimmed by 4 bases and J by 0 bases, 3 bases remained unmatched. The CDR3 totals 14 residues.